This T cell receptor beta chain was recorded in a study of T cell responses to AZD1222 COVID-19 vaccine. A word on this clone: What it binds is unknown.

Overall study results and limits: No day 14 peak samples; only post-peak repertoires were characterized. Females outnumbered males among donors, who were mostly white British; clonal diversity was possibly underestimated. CD4 TCRs associated with vaccination spanned spike, dominating at 160-218 and 743-854. Recipients of two AZD1222 doses showed rising Spike-specific TCR breadth and depth.

The table came from immunoSEQ multiplex PCR; TCRdb's copy has only in-frame clones and leaves some out. The repertoire holds some 250,000 clones, with roughly 93% as singletons. The CDR3 sequence is 11 residues long. Deletions cut 5 bases from V and 7 bases from J, with 9 bases between. CDR1 is SGHTA and CDR2 is FQGNSA in the germline V gene. The chain recombines TRBV7-2 with TRBJ2-7; D not certain. This TCR was sampled from an adult who received the AZD1222 COVID-19 vaccine. The input for sequencing was peripheral blood, taken 28 days after the second AZD1222 dose. CDR3 protein: CASSPSWEQYF. The DNA for the CDR3 is TGTGCCAGCAGCCCCTCTTGGGAGCAGTACTTC.